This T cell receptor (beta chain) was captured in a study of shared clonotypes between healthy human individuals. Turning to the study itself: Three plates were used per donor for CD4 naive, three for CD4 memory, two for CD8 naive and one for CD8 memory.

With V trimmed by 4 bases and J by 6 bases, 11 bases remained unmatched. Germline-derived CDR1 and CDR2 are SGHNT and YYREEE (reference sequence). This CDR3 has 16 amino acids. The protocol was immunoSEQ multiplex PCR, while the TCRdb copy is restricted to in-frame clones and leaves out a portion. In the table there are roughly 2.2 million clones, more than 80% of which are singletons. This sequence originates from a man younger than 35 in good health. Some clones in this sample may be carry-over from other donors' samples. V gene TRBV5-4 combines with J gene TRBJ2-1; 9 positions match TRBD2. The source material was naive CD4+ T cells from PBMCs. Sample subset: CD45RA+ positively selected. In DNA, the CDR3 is TGTGCCAGCAGCGGAAAGCGGGAGGCGAGGGGCAATGAGCAGTTCTTC. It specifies CASSGKREARGNEQFF.